A single sample gave rise to the 32 T cell receptor beta chains below, sequenced in a study of radiotherapy plus CTLA-4 blockade in lung cancer. Libraries were prepared by immunoSEQ multiplex PCR; TCRdb keeps only in-frame clonotypes and omits some of them. The sample includes tens of thousands of clones, approximately 86% seen only once; the top ten take approximately 15%. The material was peripheral blood, obtained from a patient treated with radiotherapy plus ipilimumab. The receptors derive from a human donor with non-small cell lung cancer that progressed on radiotherapy plus ipilimumab.

This clone was counted once. Relative to the germline gene, one junction end is altered; a read error may explain this. CDR3 sequence (DNA): TGTGCCAGCACCTTGTTAAGGGATACCTATGGCTACACCTTC. It translates to CASTLLRDTYGYTF. The chain employs TRBV5-8 and TRBJ1-2; D remains unclear. The germline gives CDR1 SGHTS, CDR2 YDEGEE. This CDR3 is 14 amino acids long.

This chain connects TRBV6-5 to TRBJ1-5; no firm D call. V shed 1 base and J shed 7 bases, with 5 bases lying between them. CDR1 is MNHEY, CDR2 SVGAGI, per germline. CDR3 size: 12 residues. Written as DNA, the CDR3 is TGTGCCAGCAGTTACTTGGGCCAGCCCCAGCATTTT. This sequence encodes CASSYLGQPQHF.

This sequence joins TRBV28 and TRBJ2-2; TRBD2 is a possible D gene (5 bases). Germline V gene data show CDR1 as MDHEN and CDR2 as SYDVKM. CDR3 size: 15 residues. The V and J ends lost 5 bases and 0 bases respectively, with 10 bases between them. CDR3 in DNA: TGTGCCAGCAGTCCGGGATTCGCGAACACCGGGGAGCTGTTTTTT. Translating it yields CASSPGFANTGELFF.

The gene calls are TRBV7-3 and TRBJ2-2; no firm D call. V was trimmed by 5 bases and J by 3 bases, leaving 4 bases between them. The germline V gene has CDR1 SGHTA and CDR2 FQGTGA. This CDR3 comprises 12 residues. CDR3 sequence: CASSPDTGELFF. CDR3 nucleotide sequence: TGTGCCAGCAGCCCAGACACCGGGGAGCTGTTTTTT.

The chain combines TRBV6-1 with TRBJ1-5; unclear D gene. Per germline, CDR1 MNHNS and CDR2 SASEGT. The CDR3 runs to 14 residues. Deletions cut 5 bases from V and 0 bases from J, with 8 bases between. The CDR3, as DNA: TGTGCCAGCAGTTTCACAGATAGCAATCAGCCCCAGCATTTT. Translating it yields CASSFTDSNQPQHF.

This clone was seen more than once but under ten times. The V gene is TRBV15, the J gene TRBJ1-4; 9 bases are a match to TRBD1. Trimming took 2 bases from V and 5 from J; bases not matched to a gene: 3. Germline V CDR1 and CDR2: LNHNV, YYDKDF (reference sequence). The CDR3 is 15 amino acids. In DNA form, the CDR3 reads TGTGCCACCAGCAGAATCACAGGGGGCAATGAAAAACTGTTTTTT. Translation: CATSRITGGNEKLFF. Together with reference TRBV15 and TRBJ1-4, the CDR3 gives the full variable domain: DAMVIQNPRYQVTQFGKPVTLSCSQTLNHNVMYWYQQKSSQAPKLLFHYYDKDFNNEADTPDNFQSRRPNTSFCFLDIRSPGLGDTAMYLCATSRITGGNEKLFFGSGTQLSVL.

The chain carries TRBV5-6 and TRBJ2-4; 10 bases fit TRBD2. Germline values: CDR1 SGHDT, CDR2 YYEEEE. CDR3 length equals 17 residues. After removal of 0 bases from V and 3 bases from J, the junction contained 6 bases not matched to a gene. Here the CDR3 DNA reads TGTGCCAGCAGCTTGGAGGGTAGCGGGGGGAGCAAAAACATTCAGTACTTC. This gives the protein CASSLEGSGGSKNIQYF.

This chain connects TRBV5-1 to TRBJ2-2, with D hard to call. The CDR3 totals 11 residues. Germline V gene sequence: CDR1 SGHRS, CDR2 YFSETQ. Trimming stripped 1 base from V and 7 bases from J, with 2 bases between. The CDR3, as DNA: TGCGCCAGCAGCTTGAACGGGGAGCTGTTTTTT. Encoded protein: CASSLNGELFF.

V is TRBV5-4 and J is TRBJ1-2, with TRBD1 identical over 7 bases. Losses at the gene ends were 3 bases for V and 8 bases for J; bases not matched to a gene: 4. The CDR3 loop spans 12 amino acids. Germline CDR1 SGHNT, CDR2 YYREEE (reference sequence). The CDR3 loop reads CASSSGGGGYTF. The CDR3 nucleotides are TGTGCCAGCAGCTCAGGGGGTGGCGGCTACACCTTC.

This chain connects TRBV28 to TRBJ1-6; possibly TRBD1 for D (6 bases). Trimming removed 6 bases from V and 10 bases from J, with 16 bases in between. Germline CDR1 and CDR2: MDHEN and SYDVKM. The length of the CDR3 is 14 residues. CDR3 DNA sequence: TGTGCCAGCAGGGCACAGGGTTCGCGATCACCCCTCCACTTT. It yields the protein CASRAQGSRSPLHF.

V gene TRBV23-1 combines with J gene TRBJ2-5; 8 nucleotides match TRBD2. TRBV23-1 is filed as an ORF, its function uncertain. This CDR3 contains 18 residues. Unmatched junction bases numbered 11, after V lost 0 bases and J lost 2 bases. CDR3 in DNA: TGCGCCAGCAGTCAATCTTTTATCGGGGGGGCTCCGCAAGAGACCCAGTACTTC. Translated: CASSQSFIGGAPQETQYF.

This sequence joins TRBV6-4 and TRBJ2-5, with a tentative D call TRBD1 (5 bases). With 3 bases removed from V and 6 bases from J, the gap between germline ends came to 11 bases. The CDR3 runs 13 residues. Germline V gene sequence: CDR1 MRHNA, CDR2 SNTAGT. CDR3 in DNA: TGTGCCAGCAGTGATGGGCAGGGCAAGACCCAGTACTTC. Translation: CASSDGQGKTQYF.

V gene TRBV4-1 combines with J gene TRBJ2-5; weak D call: TRBD1 (5 bases). In germline, CDR1 is MGHRA, CDR2 YSYEKL. This CDR3 is 17 amino acids long. Trimming pared 3 bases from V and 2 bases from J, leaving 19 bases between. The CDR3 DNA reads TGCGCCAGCAGCCAGCAACCAGGGTTGGGCTCGCAAGAGACCCAGTACTTC. Its protein is CASSQQPGLGSQETQYF.

The rearrangement uses TRBV6-5 and TRBJ2-5; the D gene is possibly TRBD2 (6 bases). Per the germline V gene, CDR1 is MNHEY and CDR2 is SVGAGI. The CDR3 totals 13 residues. Trimming left V 6 bases short and J 6 bases short, with 14 bases between. This chain's CDR3 is CASSRLEGKTQYF. The DNA for the CDR3 is TGTGCCAGCAGCAGACTAGAGGGGAAGACCCAGTACTTC.

The rearrangement links TRBV6-1 to TRBJ2-7; D may be TRBD1 or TRBD2 (5 bases each). This CDR3 is built from 13 residues. Germline-derived CDR1 and CDR2 are MNHNS and SASEGT. Trimming shortened V by 6 bases and J by 4 bases, and 13 bases separated the two germline ends. The CDR3 region has the DNA TGTGCCAGCAGGGGACCCTTAGCTTACGAGCAGTACTTC. As protein: CASRGPLAYEQYF.

The chain links TRBV2 to TRBJ1-3, with a tentative D call TRBD1 (6 bases). Germline V gene data show CDR1 as SNHLY and CDR2 as FYNNEI. CDR3 length: 14 residues. V lost 6 bases and J lost 1, with 10 bases in between. CDR3: CASRGGGSGNTIYF. DNA for the CDR3: TGTGCCAGCAGGGGAGGGGGTTCTGGAAACACCATATATTTT.

In this sample, this clone turned up once. The V and J genes are TRBV25-1 and TRBJ2-7; TRBD1 aligns across 7 bases. The CDR3 sequence is 14 residues long. Looked up from germline, CDR1 is MGHDK and CDR2 is SYGVNS. J gave up 2 bases and V 2 bases, and 3 bases lay outside the gene matches. DNA of the CDR3: TGTGCCAGCAGTGAAGGAACAGGGGCCTACGAGCAGTACTTC. As protein: CASSEGTGAYEQYF.

The chain has TRBV25-1 and TRBJ1-3; a possible D gene is TRBD1 (6 bases). The CDR3 loop spans 17 amino acids. Deletions cut 10 bases from V and 1 base from J, with 23 bases between. Germline CDR1 reads MGHDK; CDR2 reads SYGVNS. The CDR3 DNA follows: TGTGCCATCCCCCAAGGGGGGTCTCACACTTCTGGAAACACCATATATTTT. This sequence encodes CAIPQGGSHTSGNTIYF. Combining the CDR3 with reference TRBV25-1 and TRBJ1-3 gives the whole variable domain EADIYQTPRYLVIGTGKKITLECSQTMGHDKMYWYQQDPGMELHLIHYSYGVNSTEKGDLSSESTVSRIRTEHFPLTLESARPSHTSQYLCAIPQGGSHTSGNTIYFGEGSWLTVV.

The chain recombines TRBV5-4 with TRBJ2-5; 8 positions match TRBD1. The J segment lost 4 bases and the V segment lost 0 bases, leaving 11 bases of the junction unmatched. The CDR3 loop spans 17 amino acids. Per the germline V gene, CDR1 is SGHNT and CDR2 is YYREEE (reference sequence). The CDR3 DNA reads TGTGCCAGCAGCTTGGTGGGGGGAGGACAGGGATTAGAGACCCAGTACTTC. The encoded protein is CASSLVGGGQGLETQYF.

This chain connects TRBV19 to TRBJ2-2; 9 bases are a match to TRBD1. There are 16 residues in the CDR3. The germline CDR1 and CDR2 sequences are LNHDA and SQIVND (reference sequence). V lost 5 bases, J lost 3 bases, and 7 bases stayed unmatched. DNA for the CDR3: TGTGCCAGTAGTTACAGGGGGCAGGTCGACACCGGGGAGCTGTTTTTT. This sequence encodes CASSYRGQVDTGELFF.

CDR3 DNA sequence: TGTGCCAGCAGCTTCCCAAAGGGAGGGGAGGTTAATTCACCCCTCCACTTT. As protein: CASSFPKGGEVNSPLHF. This sequence joins TRBV7-8 and TRBJ1-6, with TRBD1 as a possible D gene (5 bases). The CDR3 is 17 amino acids. Trimming took 3 bases from V and 6 from J, leaving 18 bases between them. Germline CDR1 and CDR2: SGHVS and FQNEAQ.

The chain is built from TRBV4-3 and TRBJ1-3; D is perhaps TRBD1 (6 bases). There are 17 residues in the CDR3. Trimming pared 0 bases from V and 0 bases from J, leaving 12 bases between. The V gene's germline CDR1 is LGHNA and CDR2 YSLEER. Here the CDR3 DNA reads TGCGCCAGCAGCCAAGAAGGGACATCGGTCTCTGGAAACACCATATATTTT. Its translation is CASSQEGTSVSGNTIYF.

This clone was seen a few times. The chain is built from TRBV10-3 and TRBJ2-7; 8 nucleotides agree with TRBD1. CDR1 ENHRY and CDR2 SYGVKD come from the germline V gene. The CDR3 extends over 14 amino acids. V lost 3 bases to trimming and J lost 3 bases; unmatched junction nucleotides: 4. The DNA for the CDR3 is TGTGCCATCAGTGACAGGACAGGGAACTACGAGCAGTACTTC. Translating gives CAISDRTGNYEQYF.

This chain connects TRBV29-1 to TRBJ2-5; 8 nucleotides line up with TRBD1. The trim removed 4 bases at V and 6 bases at J, leaving 7 bases unmatched. The germline V gene encodes CDR1 SQVTM and CDR2 ANQGSEA. CDR3 size: 13 residues. The DNA of the CDR3 is TGCAGCGTTGGGTCAGGGGGCGATAAGACCCAGTACTTC. Translated: CSVGSGGDKTQYF.

The chain links TRBV5-4 to TRBJ2-5; D could derive from TRBD1 or TRBD2 (5 bases each). V dropped 3 bases and J dropped 4 bases, with 10 bases sitting between them. This CDR3 spans 13 amino acids. Germline CDR1 and CDR2: SGHNT and YYREEE (reference sequence). The CDR3 loop reads CASSSGPGETQYF. CDR3 in DNA: TGTGCCAGCAGCTCGGGACCCGGAGAGACCCAGTACTTC.

The chain combines TRBV9 with TRBJ2-5; 7 positions match TRBD2. The germline gives CDR1 SGDLS, CDR2 YYNGEE. The CDR3 is 14 amino acids. J gave up 5 bases and V 3 bases, and 7 bases lay outside the gene matches. CDR3 in DNA: TGTGCCAGCAGCGCGAGCGGGGTTAAGGAGACCCAGTACTTC. Its translation is CASSASGVKETQYF.

In its sample, this clone was seen once. This chain joins TRBV19 and TRBJ2-5; no reliable D call. The CDR3 is made up of 11 amino acids. V was clipped by 3 bases and J by 7 bases, with 6 bases between them. Germline V gives CDR1 LNHDA, CDR2 SQIVND (reference sequence). The CDR3 DNA is TGTGCCAGTAGTATTTCCGGGACCCAGTACTTC. Translating it yields CASSISGTQYF.

This chain connects TRBV5-1 to TRBJ1-3; 8 bases agree with TRBD1. The germline V gene encodes CDR1 SGHRS and CDR2 YFSETQ. This CDR3 has 14 residues. The ends lost 4 bases at V and 1 base at J; junction bases unmatched: 1. The CDR3 loop reads CASSRTGSGNTIYF. In nucleotides, the CDR3 is TGCGCCAGCAGCCGGACAGGGTCTGGAAACACCATATATTTT.

The chain combines TRBV11-2 with TRBJ2-5; D is unresolved. Germline V gene data show CDR1 as SGHAT and CDR2 as FQNNGV. The CDR3 loop spans 17 amino acids. V lost 0 bases, J lost 1 base, and 15 bases lay in between. CDR3: CASSLERAQVFQETQYF. The CDR3 bases are TGTGCCAGCAGCTTAGAACGGGCCCAAGTATTCCAAGAGACCCAGTACTTC.

This clone was seen just once. The gene calls are TRBV6-1 and TRBJ1-2, with D tentatively TRBD1 (6 bases). From germline, CDR1 is MNHNS and CDR2 SASEGT. CDR3 size: 14 residues. Trimming left V 7 bases short and J 3 bases short, with 15 bases between. CDR3 coding DNA: TGTGCCAGCACCTGGACAGATGGAGACTATGGCTACACCTTC. Amino acids: CASTWTDGDYGYTF.

The J gene is TRBJ1-4, the V gene TRBV5-1, with D possibly being TRBD1 (5 bases). CDR1 SGHRS and CDR2 YFSETQ come from the germline V gene. V lost 0 bases, J lost 4 bases, and 7 bases lay in between. This CDR3 contains 14 residues. The CDR3 DNA sequence: TGCGCCAGCAGCTTGGTAGGGGTTAATGAAAAACTGTTTTTT. It is translated as CASSLVGVNEKLFF.

The gene calls are TRBV5-1 and TRBJ2-1; D not resolved. V dropped 4 bases and J dropped 2 bases, with 13 bases sitting between them. This CDR3 spans 15 amino acids. Germline CDR1 SGHRS, CDR2 YFSETQ. Here the CDR3 reads CASSQSTGTYNEQFF. CDR3 coding DNA: TGCGCCAGCAGCCAATCCACGGGTACCTACAATGAGCAGTTCTTC.